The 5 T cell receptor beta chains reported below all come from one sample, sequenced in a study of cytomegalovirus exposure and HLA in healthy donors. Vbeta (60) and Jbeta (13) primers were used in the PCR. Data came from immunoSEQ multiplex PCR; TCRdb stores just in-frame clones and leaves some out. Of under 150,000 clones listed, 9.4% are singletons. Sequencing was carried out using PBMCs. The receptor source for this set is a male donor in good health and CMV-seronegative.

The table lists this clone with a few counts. CDR3 amino acids: CASSQALAGGIYNEQFF. Written as DNA, the CDR3 is TGCGCCAGCAGCCAGGCTCTAGCGGGAGGGATCTACAATGAGCAGTTCTTC. The chain is built from TRBV4-3 and TRBJ2-1; 12 bases align to TRBD2. Germline V CDR1 and CDR2: LGHNA, YSLEER. The CDR3 has 17 residues. Trimming cost V 3 bases and J 3 bases; bases outside gene matches: 6.

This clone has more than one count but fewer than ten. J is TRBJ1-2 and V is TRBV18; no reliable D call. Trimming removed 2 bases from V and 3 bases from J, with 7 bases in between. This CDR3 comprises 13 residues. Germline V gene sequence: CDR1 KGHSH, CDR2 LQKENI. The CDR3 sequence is CASSPGQDYGYTF. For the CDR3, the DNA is TGTGCCAGCTCACCAGGGCAGGACTATGGCTACACCTTC.

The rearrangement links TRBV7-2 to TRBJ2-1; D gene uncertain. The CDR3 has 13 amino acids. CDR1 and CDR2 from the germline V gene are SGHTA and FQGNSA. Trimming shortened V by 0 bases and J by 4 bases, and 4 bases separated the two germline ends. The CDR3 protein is CASSLARYNEQFF. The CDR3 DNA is TGTGCCAGCAGCTTAGCCAGATACAATGAGCAGTTCTTC. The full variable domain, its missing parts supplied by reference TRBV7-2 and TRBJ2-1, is GAGVSQSPSNKVTEKGKDVELRCDPISGHTALYWYRQSLGQGLEFLIYFQGNSAPDKSGLPSDRFSAERTGGSVSTLTIQRTQQEDSAVYLCASSLARYNEQFFGPGTRLTVL.

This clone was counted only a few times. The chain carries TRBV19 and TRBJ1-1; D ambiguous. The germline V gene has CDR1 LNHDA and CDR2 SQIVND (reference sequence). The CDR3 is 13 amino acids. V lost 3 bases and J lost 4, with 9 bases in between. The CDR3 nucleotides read TGTGCCAGTAGTATCGTCCTTCGCACTGAAGCTTTCTTT. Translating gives CASSIVLRTEAFF.

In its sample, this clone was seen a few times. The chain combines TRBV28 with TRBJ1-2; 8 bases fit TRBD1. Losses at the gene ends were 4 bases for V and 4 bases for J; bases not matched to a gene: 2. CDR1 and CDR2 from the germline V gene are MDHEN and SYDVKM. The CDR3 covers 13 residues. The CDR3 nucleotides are TGTGCCAGCAGTTGGGGACAGGCCTATGGCTACACCTTC. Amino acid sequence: CASSWGQAYGYTF.